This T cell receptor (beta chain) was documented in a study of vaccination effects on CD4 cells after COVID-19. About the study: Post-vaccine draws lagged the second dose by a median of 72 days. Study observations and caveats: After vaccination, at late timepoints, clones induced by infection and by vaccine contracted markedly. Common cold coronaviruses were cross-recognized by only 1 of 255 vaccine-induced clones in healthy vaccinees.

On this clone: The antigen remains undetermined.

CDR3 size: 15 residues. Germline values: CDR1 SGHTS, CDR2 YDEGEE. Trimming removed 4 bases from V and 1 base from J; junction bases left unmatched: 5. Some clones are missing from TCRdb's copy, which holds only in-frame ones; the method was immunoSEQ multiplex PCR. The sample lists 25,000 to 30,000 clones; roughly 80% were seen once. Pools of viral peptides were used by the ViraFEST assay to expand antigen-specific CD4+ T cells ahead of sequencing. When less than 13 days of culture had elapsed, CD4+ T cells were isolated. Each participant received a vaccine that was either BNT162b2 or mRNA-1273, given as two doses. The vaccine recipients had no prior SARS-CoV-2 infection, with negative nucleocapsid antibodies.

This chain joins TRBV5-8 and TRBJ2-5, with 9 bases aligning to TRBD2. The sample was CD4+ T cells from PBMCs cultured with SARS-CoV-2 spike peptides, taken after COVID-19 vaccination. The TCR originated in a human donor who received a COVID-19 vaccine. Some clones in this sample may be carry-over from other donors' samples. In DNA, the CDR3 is TGTGCCAGCAGCCCGAGCGGGGGGATCCAAGAGACCCAGTACTTC. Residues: CASSPSGGIQETQYF.